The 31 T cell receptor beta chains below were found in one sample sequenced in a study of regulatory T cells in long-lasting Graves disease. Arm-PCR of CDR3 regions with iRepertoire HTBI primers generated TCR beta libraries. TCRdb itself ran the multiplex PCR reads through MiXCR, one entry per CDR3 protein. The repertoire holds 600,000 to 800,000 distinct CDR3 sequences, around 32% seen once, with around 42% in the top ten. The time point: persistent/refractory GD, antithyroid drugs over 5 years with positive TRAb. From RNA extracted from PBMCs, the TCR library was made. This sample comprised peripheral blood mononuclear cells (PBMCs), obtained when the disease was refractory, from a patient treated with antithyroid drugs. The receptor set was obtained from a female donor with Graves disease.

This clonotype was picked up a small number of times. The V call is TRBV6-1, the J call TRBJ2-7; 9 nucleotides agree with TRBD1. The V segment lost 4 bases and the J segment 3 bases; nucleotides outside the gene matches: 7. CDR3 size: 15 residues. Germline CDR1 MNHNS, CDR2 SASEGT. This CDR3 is CASSANPGQGYEQYF. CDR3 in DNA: TGTGCCAGCAGTGCTAATCCGGGACAGGGCTACGAGCAGTACTTC.

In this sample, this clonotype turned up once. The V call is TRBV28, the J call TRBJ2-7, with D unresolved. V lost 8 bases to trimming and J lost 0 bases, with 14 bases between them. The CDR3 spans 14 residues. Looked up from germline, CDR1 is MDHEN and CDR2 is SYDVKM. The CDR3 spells CASSIIGLSYEQYF. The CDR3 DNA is TGTGCCAGCTCAATTATTGGGCTCTCCTACGAGCAGTACTTC.

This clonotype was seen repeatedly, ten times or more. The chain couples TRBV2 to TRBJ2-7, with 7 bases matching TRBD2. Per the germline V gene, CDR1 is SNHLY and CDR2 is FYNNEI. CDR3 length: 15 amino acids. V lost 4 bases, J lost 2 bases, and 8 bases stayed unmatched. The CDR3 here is CASSAVSGTTYEQYF. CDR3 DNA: TGTGCCAGCAGTGCGGTGAGCGGGACCACCTACGAGCAGTACTTC.

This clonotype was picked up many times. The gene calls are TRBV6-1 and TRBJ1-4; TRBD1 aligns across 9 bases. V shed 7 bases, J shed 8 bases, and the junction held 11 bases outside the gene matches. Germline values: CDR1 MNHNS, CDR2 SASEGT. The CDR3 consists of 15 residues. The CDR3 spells CASTDKGQGREKLFF. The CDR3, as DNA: TGTGCCAGCACCGATAAGGGACAGGGCCGAGAAAAACTGTTTTTT.

DNA of the CDR3: TGTGCCTGGAGTGTACGGGGGGAGTCGGGCTACACCTTC. Protein product: CAWSVRGESGYTF. The rearrangement uses TRBV30 and TRBJ1-2; weak D call: TRBD1 (5 bases). The CDR3 sequence is 13 residues long. Per the germline V gene, CDR1 is GTSNPN and CDR2 is SVGIG (reference sequence). V lost 0 bases to trimming and J lost 8 bases, with 13 bases between them.

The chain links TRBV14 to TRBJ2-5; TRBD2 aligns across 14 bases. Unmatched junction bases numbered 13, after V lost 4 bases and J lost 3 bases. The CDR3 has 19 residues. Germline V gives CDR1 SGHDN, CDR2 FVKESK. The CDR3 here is CASSRLPGLAGDTEETQYF. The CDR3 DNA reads TGTGCCAGCAGCCGCCTTCCGGGACTAGCGGGAGACACCGAAGAGACCCAGTACTTC. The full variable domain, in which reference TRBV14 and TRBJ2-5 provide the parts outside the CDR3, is EAGVTQFPSHSVIEKGQTVTLRCDPISGHDNLYWYRRVMGKEIKFLLHFVKESKQDESGMPNNRFLAERTGGTYSTLKVQPAELEDSGVYFCASSRLPGLAGDTEETQYFGPGTRLLVL.

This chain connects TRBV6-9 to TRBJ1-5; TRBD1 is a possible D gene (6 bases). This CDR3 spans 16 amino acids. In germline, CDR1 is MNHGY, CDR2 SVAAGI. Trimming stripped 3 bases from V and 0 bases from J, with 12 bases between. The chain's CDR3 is CASSYGQSHSNQPQHF. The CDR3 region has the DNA TGTGCCAGCAGTTACGGACAGTCCCATAGCAATCAGCCCCAGCATTTT.

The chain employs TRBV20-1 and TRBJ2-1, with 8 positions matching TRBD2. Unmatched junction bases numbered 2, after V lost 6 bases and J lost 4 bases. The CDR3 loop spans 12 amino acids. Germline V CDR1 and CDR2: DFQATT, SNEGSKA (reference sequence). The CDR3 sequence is CSAKREYNEQFF. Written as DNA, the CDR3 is TGCAGTGCGAAGCGGGAGTACAATGAGCAGTTCTTC.

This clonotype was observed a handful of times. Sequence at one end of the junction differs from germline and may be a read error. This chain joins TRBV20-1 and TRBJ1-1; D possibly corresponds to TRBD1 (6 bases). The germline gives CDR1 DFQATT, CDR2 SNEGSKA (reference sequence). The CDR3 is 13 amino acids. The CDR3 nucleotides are TGCAGTGCCAGAGGGGGGGTTTGGACTGAAGCTTTCTTT. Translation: CSARGGVWTEAFF.

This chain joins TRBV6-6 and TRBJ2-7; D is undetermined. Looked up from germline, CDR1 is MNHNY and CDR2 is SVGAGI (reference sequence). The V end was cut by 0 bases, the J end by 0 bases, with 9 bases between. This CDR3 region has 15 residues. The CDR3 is CASSYSAPTSYEQYF. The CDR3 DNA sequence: TGTGCCAGCAGTTACTCGGCACCTACCTCCTACGAGCAGTACTTC.

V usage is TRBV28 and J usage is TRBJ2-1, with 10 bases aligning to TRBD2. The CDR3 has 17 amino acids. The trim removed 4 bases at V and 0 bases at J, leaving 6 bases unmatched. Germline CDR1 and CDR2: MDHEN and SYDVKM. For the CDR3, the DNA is TGTGCCAGCAGTTCCCTACTAGCGGGAAGCTCCTACAATGAGCAGTTCTTC. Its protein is CASSSLLAGSSYNEQFF.

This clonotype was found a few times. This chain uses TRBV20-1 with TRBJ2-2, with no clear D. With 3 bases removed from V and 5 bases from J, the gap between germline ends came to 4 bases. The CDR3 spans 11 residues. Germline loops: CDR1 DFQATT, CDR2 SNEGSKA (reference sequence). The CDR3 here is CSARWTGELFF. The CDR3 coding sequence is TGCAGTGCTAGGTGGACCGGGGAGCTGTTTTTT.

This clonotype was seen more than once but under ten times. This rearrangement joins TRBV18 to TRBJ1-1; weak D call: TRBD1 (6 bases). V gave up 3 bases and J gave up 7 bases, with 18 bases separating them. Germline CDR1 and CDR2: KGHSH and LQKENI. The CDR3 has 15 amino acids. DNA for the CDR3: TGTGCCAGCTCACCTCAGGACACAGGGATTAATGAAGCTTTCTTT. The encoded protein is CASSPQDTGINEAFF.

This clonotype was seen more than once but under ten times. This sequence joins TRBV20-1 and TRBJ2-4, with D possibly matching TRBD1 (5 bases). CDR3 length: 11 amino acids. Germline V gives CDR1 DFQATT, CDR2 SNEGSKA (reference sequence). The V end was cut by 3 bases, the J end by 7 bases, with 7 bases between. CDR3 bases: TGCAGTGCTAGCCAGGGTAACATTCAGTACTTC. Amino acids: CSASQGNIQYF.

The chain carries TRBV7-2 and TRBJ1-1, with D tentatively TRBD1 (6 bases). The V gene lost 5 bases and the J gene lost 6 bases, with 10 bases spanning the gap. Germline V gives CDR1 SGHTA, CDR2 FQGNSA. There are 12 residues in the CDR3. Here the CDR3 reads CASSTGQSEAFF. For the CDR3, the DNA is TGTGCCAGCAGCACCGGACAGTCTGAAGCTTTCTTT.

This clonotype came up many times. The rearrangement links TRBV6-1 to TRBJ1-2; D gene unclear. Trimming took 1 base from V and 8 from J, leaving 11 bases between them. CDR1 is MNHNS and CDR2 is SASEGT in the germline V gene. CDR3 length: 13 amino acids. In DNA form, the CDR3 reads TGTGCCAGCAGTGAAGGTCGGGTCCGAGGCTACACCTTC. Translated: CASSEGRVRGYTF.

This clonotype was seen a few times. CDR3 sequence reads: CSAGRDNNEKLFF. CDR3 nucleotide sequence: TGCAGTGCTGGCCGGGACAATAACGAAAAACTGTTTTTT. V and J are TRBV20-1 and TRBJ1-4, with D tentatively TRBD1 (6 bases). Germline values: CDR1 DFQATT, CDR2 SNEGSKA (reference sequence). CDR3 length: 13 residues. Trimming took 5 bases from V and 8 from J, leaving 15 bases between them.

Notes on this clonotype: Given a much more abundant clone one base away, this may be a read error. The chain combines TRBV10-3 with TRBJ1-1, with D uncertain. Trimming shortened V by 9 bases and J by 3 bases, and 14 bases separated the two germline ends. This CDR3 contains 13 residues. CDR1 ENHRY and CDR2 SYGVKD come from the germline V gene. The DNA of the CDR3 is TGTGCCATTAATCGGGAAAAGGACACTGAAGCTTTCTTT. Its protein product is CAINREKDTEAFF.

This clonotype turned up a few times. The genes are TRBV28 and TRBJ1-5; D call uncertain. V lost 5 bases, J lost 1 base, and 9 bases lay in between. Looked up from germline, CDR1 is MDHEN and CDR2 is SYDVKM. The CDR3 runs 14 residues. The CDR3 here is CASSAAGSNQPQHF. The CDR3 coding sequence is TGTGCCAGCAGTGCTGCCGGGAGCAATCAGCCCCAGCATTTT.

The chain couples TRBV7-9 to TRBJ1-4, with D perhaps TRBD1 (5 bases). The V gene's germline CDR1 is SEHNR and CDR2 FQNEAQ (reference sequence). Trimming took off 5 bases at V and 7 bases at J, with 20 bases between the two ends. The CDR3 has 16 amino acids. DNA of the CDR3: TGTGCCAGCAGCCCAACCGGCAGGGCGAGAAGTGAAAAACTGTTTTTT. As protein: CASSPTGRARSEKLFF.

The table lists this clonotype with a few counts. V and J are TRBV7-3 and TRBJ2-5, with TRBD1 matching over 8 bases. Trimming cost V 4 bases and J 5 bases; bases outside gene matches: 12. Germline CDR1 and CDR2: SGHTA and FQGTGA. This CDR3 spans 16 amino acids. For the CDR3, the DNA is TGTGCCAGCAGCTCAGGACAGGGAGGAGGTGGGGAGACCCAGTACTTC. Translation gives CASSSGQGGGGETQYF.

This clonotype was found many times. CDR3 coding DNA: TGTGCCAGCAGGGATCTATTACAGGGGTTTAACTATGGCTACACCTTC. Its translation is CASRDLLQGFNYGYTF. The chain employs TRBV28 and TRBJ1-2; 7 bases fit TRBD1. Germline trimming cut 6 bases from V and 1 base from J; bases unmatched to any gene: 11. The V gene's germline CDR1 is MDHEN and CDR2 SYDVKM. This CDR3 comprises 16 residues.

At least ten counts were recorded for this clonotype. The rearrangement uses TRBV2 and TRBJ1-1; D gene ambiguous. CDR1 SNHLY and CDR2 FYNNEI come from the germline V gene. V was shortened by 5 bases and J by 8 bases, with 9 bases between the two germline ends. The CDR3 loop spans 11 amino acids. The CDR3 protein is CASSMRREAFF. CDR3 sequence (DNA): TGTGCCAGCAGTATGCGTCGAGAAGCTTTCTTT.

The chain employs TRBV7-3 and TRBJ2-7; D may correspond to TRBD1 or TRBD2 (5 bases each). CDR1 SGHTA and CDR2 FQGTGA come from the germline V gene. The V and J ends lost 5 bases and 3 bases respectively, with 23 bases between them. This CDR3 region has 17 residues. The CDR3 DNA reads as TGTGCCAGCAGCGCCGCGCTCAGGGACCAAACTCACTACGAGCAGTACTTC. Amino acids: CASSAALRDQTHYEQYF.

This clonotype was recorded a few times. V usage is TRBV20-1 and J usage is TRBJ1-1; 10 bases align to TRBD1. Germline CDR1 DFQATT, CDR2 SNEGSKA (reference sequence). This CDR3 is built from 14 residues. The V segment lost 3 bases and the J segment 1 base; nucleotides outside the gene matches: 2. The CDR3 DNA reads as TGCAGTGCTAGGGGACAGGGGCCGAACACTGAAGCTTTCTTT. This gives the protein CSARGQGPNTEAFF.

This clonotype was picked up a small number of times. This chain's CDR3 is CASSLGRKGRAYEQYF. Here the CDR3 DNA reads TGTGCCAGCAGCTTAGGGAGAAAGGGCAGGGCCTACGAGCAGTACTTC. The chain couples TRBV11-2 to TRBJ2-7, with D possibly matching TRBD1 (5 bases). This CDR3 has 16 amino acids. The V gene's germline CDR1 is SGHAT and CDR2 FQNNGV. V dropped 1 base and J dropped 2 bases, with 15 bases sitting between them.

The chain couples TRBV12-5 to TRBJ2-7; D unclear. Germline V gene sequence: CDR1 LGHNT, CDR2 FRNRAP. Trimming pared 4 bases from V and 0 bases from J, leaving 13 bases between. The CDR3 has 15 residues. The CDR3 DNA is TGTGCTAGTGGTTCGGTCATGCAACCCTCCTACGAGCAGTACTTC. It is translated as CASGSVMQPSYEQYF.

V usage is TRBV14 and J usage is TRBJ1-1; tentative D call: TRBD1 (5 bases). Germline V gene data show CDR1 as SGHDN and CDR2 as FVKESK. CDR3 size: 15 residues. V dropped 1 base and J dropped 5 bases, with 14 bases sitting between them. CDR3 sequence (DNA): TGTGCCAGCAGCCAAGTTGGGACCCTCAGGACTGAAGCTTTCTTT. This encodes CASSQVGTLRTEAFF.

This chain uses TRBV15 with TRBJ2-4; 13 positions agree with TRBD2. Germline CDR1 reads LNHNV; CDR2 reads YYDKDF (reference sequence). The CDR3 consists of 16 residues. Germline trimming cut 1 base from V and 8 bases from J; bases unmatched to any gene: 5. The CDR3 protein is CATSRGGTSGIDIQYF. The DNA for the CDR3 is TGTGCCACCAGCAGAGGGGGGACTAGCGGGATCGACATTCAGTACTTC.

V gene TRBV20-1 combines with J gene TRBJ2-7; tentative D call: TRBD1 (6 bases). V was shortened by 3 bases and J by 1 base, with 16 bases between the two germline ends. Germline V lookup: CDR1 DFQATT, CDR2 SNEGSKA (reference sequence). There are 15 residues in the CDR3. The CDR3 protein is CSASALQGWSYEQYF. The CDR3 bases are TGCAGTGCTAGTGCGTTACAGGGATGGTCCTACGAGCAGTACTTC.

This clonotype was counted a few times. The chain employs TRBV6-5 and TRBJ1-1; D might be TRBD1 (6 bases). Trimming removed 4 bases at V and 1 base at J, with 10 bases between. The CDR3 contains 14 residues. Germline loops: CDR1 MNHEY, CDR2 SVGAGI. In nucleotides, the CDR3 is TGTGCCAGCAGTTGGGACAATACGAACACTGAAGCTTTCTTT. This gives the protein CASSWDNTNTEAFF.